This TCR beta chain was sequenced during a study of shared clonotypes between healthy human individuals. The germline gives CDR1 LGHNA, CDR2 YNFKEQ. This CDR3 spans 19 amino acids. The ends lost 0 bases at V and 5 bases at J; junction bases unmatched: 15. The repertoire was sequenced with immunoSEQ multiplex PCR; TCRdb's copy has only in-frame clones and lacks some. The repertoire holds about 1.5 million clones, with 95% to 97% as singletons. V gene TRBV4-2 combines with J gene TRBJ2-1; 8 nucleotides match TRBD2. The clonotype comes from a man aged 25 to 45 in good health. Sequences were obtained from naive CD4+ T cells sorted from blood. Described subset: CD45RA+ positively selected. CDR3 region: CASSQESSSGSVGDNEQFF. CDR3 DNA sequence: TGTGCCAGCAGCCAAGAGAGTTCCAGCGGGAGTGTGGGGGACAATGAGCAGTTCTTC.